What follows describes a single T cell receptor (beta chain). Its specificity is not known. V was pared by 0 bases and J by 1 base, with 12 bases between. The CDR3 covers 16 residues. Per the germline V gene, CDR1 is PRHDT and CDR2 is FYEKMQ (reference sequence). This specimen comes from a study of cytomegalovirus exposure and HLA in healthy donors. General observations from the study: Listed as cytomegalovirus-associated were 150 to 200 TCR beta chains. Reportedly, diagnosis of cytomegalovirus status by the classifier showed high specificity and sensitivity.

The assay was immunoSEQ multiplex PCR, and TCRdb's table has in-frame clones only and misses some. The table lists approximately 170,000 clones, approximately 80% of them singletons. Sequenced sample: PBMCs. This rearrangement joins TRBV13 to TRBJ1-1; D may be TRBD1 (6 bases). This clonotype was sampled from a man younger than 40 in good health and CMV-seropositive. CDR3 bases: TGTGCCAGCAGCTTAGGAATAGGGGGTAAGAACACTGAAGCTTTCTTT. It specifies CASSLGIGGKNTEAFF.